The T cell receptor beta chain under discussion was sequenced for a study of OX40 agonist ivuxolimab in advanced cancers. As for the study in general: Partial responses, seen in three patients, involved one hepatocellular carcinoma and two cutaneous melanomas.

Prior autoimmune disease or systemic immunosuppression barred patients. The method was immunoSEQ multiplex PCR; TCRdb's version includes in-frame clones alone and lacks a portion of them. The data show 89,000 or so clones, about 90% seen once. V lost 4 bases and J 15 bases, leaving 16 bases between the germline ends. Germline V gives CDR1 DFQATT, CDR2 SNEGSKA (reference sequence). CDR3 length: 11 residues. Study-wide findings and caveats: Low clonal expansion, among the lowest seen, marked partial responders at 0.1-3.0 mg/kg.

The table lists this clone with a few counts. What it binds is not known. This receptor was taken from an adult with an advanced solid tumor such as melanoma, head and neck, liver or kidney cancer. The rearrangement joins TRBV20-1 to TRBJ2-1; perhaps TRBD2 as D (8 bases). The source was CD4+ or CD8+ T cells sorted from blood, collected in a trial of the OX40 agonist ivuxolimab. The CDR3 sequence is CSAILAGQLFF. The DNA of the CDR3 is TGCAGTGCTATTTTAGCGGGACAGCTGTTCTTC.